This T cell receptor (beta chain) is drawn from a study of blood T cell repertoires in COVID-19. Only in-frame clones appear in the TCRdb table, and some are missing; sequencing was by immunoSEQ multiplex PCR. The data show roughly 250,000 clones, about four fifths seen once. This sequence originates from a woman between 40 and 55 years old who had been exposed to COVID-19. Input material: PBMCs or T cells enriched from blood (not recorded which).

This chain's CDR3 is CASSPGQGAYEQYF. In DNA, the CDR3 is TGCGCCAGCAGCCCCGGACAGGGGGCCTACGAGCAGTACTTC. The genes are TRBV5-1 and TRBJ2-7, with TRBD1 matching over 10 bases. J lost 2 bases, V lost 4 bases, and 3 bases had no gene match. The CDR3 length is 14 residues. Germline V CDR1 and CDR2: SGHRS, YFSETQ.